The 3 T cell receptor beta chains presented below share a single source sample, sequenced in a study of CD8 T cells in Susac syndrome. Reverse transcription of about 0.5 to 1 ug RNA was carried out with random hexamers. In TCRdb, the immunoSEQ multiplex PCR reads were re-called with MiXCR into one record per CDR3 protein. Of about 130,000 distinct CDR3 sequences listed, roughly 89% are singletons. Sample: CD8+ T cells from PBMCs. Receptors originate from a human donor with multiple sclerosis.

The chain employs TRBV28 and TRBJ2-5; D may be TRBD1 (6 bases). The germline V gene encodes CDR1 MDHEN and CDR2 SYDVKM. Trimming removed 2 bases from V and 5 bases from J, with 12 bases in between. The CDR3 extends over 14 amino acids. CDR3 loop: CASSLPAGAETQYF. Written as DNA, the CDR3 is TGTGCCAGCAGTTTACCTGCAGGGGCCGAGACCCAGTACTTC.

The V call is TRBV6-6, the J call TRBJ1-5; no clear D. Looked up from germline, CDR1 is MNHNY and CDR2 is SVGAGI (reference sequence). The V gene lost 2 bases and the J gene lost 3 bases, with 11 bases spanning the gap. The CDR3 runs 15 residues. The CDR3 is CASSYAPRANQPQHF. CDR3 coding DNA: TGTGCCAGCAGTTACGCCCCCCGGGCCAATCAGCCCCAGCATTTT.

The CDR3 region is CATSRDNGVHYGYTF. DNA for the CDR3: TGTGCCACCAGCAGAGATAACGGGGTTCACTATGGCTACACCTTC. V usage is TRBV15 and J usage is TRBJ1-2, with D hard to call. The CDR3 loop spans 15 amino acids. The germline gives CDR1 LNHNV, CDR2 YYDKDF (reference sequence). V was cut by 0 bases and J by 3 bases, with 11 bases left in between.